The clone carrying this TCR beta chain has a handful of counts. Its matching antigen is unknown. These data originate in a study of T cells in Graves' hyperthyroidism and ophthalmopathy. Study-wide results and limits: Most thyroid-expanded clonotypes above 0.001 were also found in blood. Stable hyperthyroidism was separated from ophthalmopathy by a model based on 13 V-J features.

Germline lookup yields CDR1 GTSNPN and CDR2 SVGIG (reference sequence). Trimming took 0 bases from V and 1 from J, leaving 13 bases between them. This CDR3 has 17 amino acids. The TCR beta CDR3 regions underwent amplification using RNA transcripts as the source. HTBI primers drove first-round RT-PCR of the TCR CDR3. Using its own MiXCR run on the multiplex PCR reads, TCRdb lists one record per CDR3 protein. The sample contains around 400,000 distinct CDR3 sequences, about 16% of which appear only once. The source of the PBMCs was 10 ml of fresh peripheral blood. The chain is built from TRBV30 and TRBJ1-6; D call uncertain. The sample consisted of blood. The clonotype comes from an older woman with Graves' ophthalmopathy. This CDR3 is CAWSVPKTPSYNSPLHF. DNA of the CDR3: TGTGCCTGGAGTGTTCCAAAAACCCCATCCTATAATTCACCCCTCCACTTT. Full variable domain (remainder filled in from reference TRBV30 and TRBJ1-6): SQTIHQWPATLVQPVGSPLSLECTVEGTSNPNLYWYRQAAGRGLQLLFYSVGIGQISSEVPQNLSASRPQDRQFILSSKKLLLSDSGFYLCAWSVPKTPSYNSPLHFGNGTRLTVT.